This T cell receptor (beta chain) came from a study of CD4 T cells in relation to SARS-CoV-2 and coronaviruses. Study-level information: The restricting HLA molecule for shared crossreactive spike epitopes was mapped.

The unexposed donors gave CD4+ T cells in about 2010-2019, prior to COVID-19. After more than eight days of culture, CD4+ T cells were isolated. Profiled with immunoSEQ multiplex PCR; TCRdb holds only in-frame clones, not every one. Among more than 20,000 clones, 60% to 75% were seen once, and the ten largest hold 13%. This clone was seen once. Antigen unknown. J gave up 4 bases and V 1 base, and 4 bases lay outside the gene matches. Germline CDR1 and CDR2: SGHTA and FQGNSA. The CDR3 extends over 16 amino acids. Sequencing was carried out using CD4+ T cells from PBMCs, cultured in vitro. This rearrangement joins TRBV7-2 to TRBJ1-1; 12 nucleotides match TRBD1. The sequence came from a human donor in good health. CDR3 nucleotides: TGTGCCAGCAGCTTAGGGGACAGGGGGCGCGGCACTGAAGCTTTCTTT. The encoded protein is CASSLGDRGRGTEAFF.